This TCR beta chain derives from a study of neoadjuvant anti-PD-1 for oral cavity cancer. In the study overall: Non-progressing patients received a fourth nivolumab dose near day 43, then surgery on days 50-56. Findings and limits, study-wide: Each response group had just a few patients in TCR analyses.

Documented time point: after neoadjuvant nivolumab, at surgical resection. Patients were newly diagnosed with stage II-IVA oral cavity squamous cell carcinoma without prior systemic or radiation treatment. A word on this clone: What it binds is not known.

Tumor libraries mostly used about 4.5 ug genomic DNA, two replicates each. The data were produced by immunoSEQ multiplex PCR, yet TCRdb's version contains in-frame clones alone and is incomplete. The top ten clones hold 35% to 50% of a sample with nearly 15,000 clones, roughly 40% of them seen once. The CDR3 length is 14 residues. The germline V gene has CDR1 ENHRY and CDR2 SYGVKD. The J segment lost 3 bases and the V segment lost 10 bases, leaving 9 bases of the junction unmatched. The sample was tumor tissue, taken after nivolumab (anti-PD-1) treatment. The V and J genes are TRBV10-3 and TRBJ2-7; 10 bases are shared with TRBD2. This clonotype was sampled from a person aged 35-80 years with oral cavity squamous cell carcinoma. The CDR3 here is CASTSSGGDYEQYF. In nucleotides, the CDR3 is TGTGCCAGCACCTCAAGCGGGGGGGACTACGAGCAGTACTTC.